The following is a TCR beta chain sequence with its context. The antigen is unknown. Sequencing of cultured CD4+ T cell DNA used the Oncomine TCR Beta short-read assay. MiXCR, run by TCRdb on the PCR reads, gives a single entry per CDR3 protein. The sample consists of about 18,000 distinct CDR3 sequences, around 59% of them appearing once. CDR3 length equals 15 residues. V shed 1 base and J shed 0 bases, with 11 bases lying between them. Germline V gives CDR1 SGHRS, CDR2 YFSETQ. The data derive from a study of vaccination and CD4 T cells after COVID-19. The treatment here: roughly 11-day PBMC culture with coronavirus spike peptide pools or control peptides (ViraFEST assay).

This sequence joins TRBV5-1 and TRBJ2-7; D not resolved. The sample taken for sequencing was CD4+ T cells from blood, cultured in vitro. The receptor was derived from a human donor who had recovered from COVID-19. The CDR3 coding sequence is TGCGCCAGCAGCTTGTCGGCAGGCATCTCCTACGAGCAGTACTTC. Encoded protein: CASSLSAGISYEQYF.